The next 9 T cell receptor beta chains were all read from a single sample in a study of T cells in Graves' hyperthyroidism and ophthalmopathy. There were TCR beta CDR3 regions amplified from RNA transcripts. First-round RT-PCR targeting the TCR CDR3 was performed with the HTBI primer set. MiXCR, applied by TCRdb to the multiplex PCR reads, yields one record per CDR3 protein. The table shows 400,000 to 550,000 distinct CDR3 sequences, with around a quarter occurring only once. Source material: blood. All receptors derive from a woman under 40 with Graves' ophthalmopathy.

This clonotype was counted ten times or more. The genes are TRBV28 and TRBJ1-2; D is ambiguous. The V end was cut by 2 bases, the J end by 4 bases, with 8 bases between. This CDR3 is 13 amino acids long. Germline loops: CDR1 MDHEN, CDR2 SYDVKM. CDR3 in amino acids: CASSLAGVYGYTF. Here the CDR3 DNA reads TGTGCCAGCAGTTTAGCGGGAGTCTATGGCTACACCTTC.

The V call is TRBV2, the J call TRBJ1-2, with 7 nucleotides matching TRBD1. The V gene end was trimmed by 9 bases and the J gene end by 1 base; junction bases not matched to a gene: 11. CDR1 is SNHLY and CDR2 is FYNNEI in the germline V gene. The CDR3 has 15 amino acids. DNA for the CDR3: TGTGCCAGTATTCCCGGACAGGTCGTTAACTATGGCTACACCTTC. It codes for CASIPGQVVNYGYTF.

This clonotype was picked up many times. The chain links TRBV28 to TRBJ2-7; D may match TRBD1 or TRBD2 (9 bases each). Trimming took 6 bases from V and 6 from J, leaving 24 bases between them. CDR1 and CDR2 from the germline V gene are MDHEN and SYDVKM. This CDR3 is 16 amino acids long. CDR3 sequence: CASSERKAGGQGEQYF. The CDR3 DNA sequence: TGTGCCAGCAGCGAGAGGAAAGCGGGGGGACAGGGCGAGCAGTACTTC.

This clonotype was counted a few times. The CDR3 is CASSWDRVQETQYF. CDR3 nucleotide sequence: TGTGCCAGCAGTTGGGACAGGGTTCAAGAGACCCAGTACTTC. V gene TRBV12-3 or TRBV12-4 combines with J gene TRBJ2-5, with TRBD1 identical over 9 bases. Trimming at V came to 4 bases and at J to 2 bases, leaving 2 bases not matched to a gene. CDR3 length: 14 amino acids.

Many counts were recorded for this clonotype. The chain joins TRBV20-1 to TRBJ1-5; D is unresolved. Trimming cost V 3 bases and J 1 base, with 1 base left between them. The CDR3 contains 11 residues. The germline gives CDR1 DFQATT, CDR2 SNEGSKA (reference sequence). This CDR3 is CSARSNQPQHF. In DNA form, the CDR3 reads TGCAGTGCTAGGAGCAATCAGCCCCAGCATTTT.

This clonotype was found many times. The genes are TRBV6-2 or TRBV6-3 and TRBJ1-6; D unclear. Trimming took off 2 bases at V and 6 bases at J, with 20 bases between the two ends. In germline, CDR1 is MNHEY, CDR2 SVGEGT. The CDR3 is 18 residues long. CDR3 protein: CASSYATWSRRSNSPLHF. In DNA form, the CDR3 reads TGTGCCAGCAGTTACGCGACATGGAGTCGGAGGAGTAATTCACCCCTCCACTTT.

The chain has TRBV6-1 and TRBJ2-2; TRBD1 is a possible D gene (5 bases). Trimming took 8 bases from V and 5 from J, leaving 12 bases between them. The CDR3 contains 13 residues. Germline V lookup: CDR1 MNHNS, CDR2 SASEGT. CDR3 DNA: TGTGCCAGCGGGCAGGGTGAGACCGGGGAGCTGTTTTTT. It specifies CASGQGETGELFF.

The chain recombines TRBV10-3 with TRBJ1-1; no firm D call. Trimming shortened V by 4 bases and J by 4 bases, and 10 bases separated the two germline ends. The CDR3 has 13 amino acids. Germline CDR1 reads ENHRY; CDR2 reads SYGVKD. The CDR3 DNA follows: TGTGCCATCAGTGTGGGAGAGGGCACTGAAGCTTTCTTT. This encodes CAISVGEGTEAFF.

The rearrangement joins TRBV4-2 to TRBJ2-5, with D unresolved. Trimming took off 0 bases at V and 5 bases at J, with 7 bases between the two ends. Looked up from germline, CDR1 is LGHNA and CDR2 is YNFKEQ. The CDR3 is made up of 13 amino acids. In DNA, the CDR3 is TGTGCCAGCAGCCAAGATAGGGATGAGACCCAGTACTTC. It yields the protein CASSQDRDETQYF.